The 21 T cell receptor beta chains reported below all come from one sample, sequenced in a study of blood T cell repertoires in COVID-19. The table came from immunoSEQ multiplex PCR; TCRdb's copy has only in-frame clones and leaves some out. The sample has 75,000 to 85,000 clones, around 90% seen once; the top ten hold about 5.3%. The specimen was peripheral blood. These receptor sequences come from a man aged 50 to 59 with active COVID-19.

V is TRBV10-3 and J is TRBJ1-4; 8 bases match TRBD1. Germline V gene sequence: CDR1 ENHRY, CDR2 SYGVKD. J lost 8 bases, V lost 10 bases, and 18 bases had no gene match. The CDR3 spans 16 residues. In DNA, the CDR3 is TGTGCCACGGGGGAACAGGGGGAGGGCCTGAGGGAAAAACTGTTTTTT. Translated, it gives CATGEQGEGLREKLFF.

The chain joins TRBV28 to TRBJ2-7; D call uncertain. Germline lookup yields CDR1 MDHEN and CDR2 SYDVKM. Trimming pared 6 bases from V and 2 bases from J, leaving 14 bases between. This CDR3 is 14 amino acids long. The CDR3 DNA reads as TGTGCCAGCAGCGCCATACGGAGCCCCTACGAGCAGTACTTC. It codes for CASSAIRSPYEQYF.

V and J are TRBV4-3 and TRBJ1-5, with 8 bases aligning to TRBD1. This CDR3 has 14 amino acids. V dropped 3 bases and J dropped 6; count of bases not matched to a gene: 4. The germline CDR1 and CDR2 sequences are LGHNA and YSLEER. CDR3 nucleotides: TGCGCCAGCAGCCACAGGACAGGGATTCAGCCCCAGCATTTT. Protein product: CASSHRTGIQPQHF.

The chain is built from TRBV28 and TRBJ2-7, with 7 bases aligning to TRBD1. The CDR3 sequence is 14 residues long. The germline CDR1 and CDR2 sequences are MDHEN and SYDVKM. J lost 2 bases, V lost 5 bases, and 6 bases had no gene match. The DNA for the CDR3 is TGTGCCAGCAGTCCCGGGACAGTGCCCTACGAGCAGTACTTC. Translation: CASSPGTVPYEQYF.

The chain couples TRBV7-2 to TRBJ1-2; 9 bases agree with TRBD1. The germline gives CDR1 SGHTA, CDR2 FQGNSA. Unmatched junction bases numbered 5, after V lost 5 bases and J lost 10 bases. The CDR3 is 12 amino acids. CDR3 sequence: CASSGGTGLYTF. In DNA form, the CDR3 reads TGTGCCAGCAGCGGGGGGACAGGGCTCTACACCTTC. The whole variable domain, filled in from reference TRBV7-2 and TRBJ1-2, reads GAGVSQSPSNKVTEKGKDVELRCDPISGHTALYWYRQSLGQGLEFLIYFQGNSAPDKSGLPSDRFSAERTGGSVSTLTIQRTQQEDSAVYLCASSGGTGLYTFGSGTRLTVV.

The genes are TRBV5-1 and TRBJ2-1; 8 nucleotides align to TRBD2. The V gene's germline CDR1 is SGHRS and CDR2 YFSETQ. CDR3 size: 16 residues. Germline trimming cut 4 bases from V and 4 bases from J; bases unmatched to any gene: 10. In DNA, the CDR3 is TGCGCCAGCAGCCATAATGCGGGGGGCACATACAATGAGCAGTTCTTC. This sequence encodes CASSHNAGGTYNEQFF. Full variable domain (outside the CDR3, taken from reference TRBV5-1 and TRBJ2-1): KAGVTQTPRYLIKTRGQQVTLSCSPISGHRSVSWYQQTPGQGLQFLFEYFSETQRNKGNFPGRFSGRQFSNSRSEMNVSTLELGDSALYLCASSHNAGGTYNEQFFGPGTRLTVL.

This clone was seen a single time. This chain joins TRBV28 and TRBJ2-1; 8 nucleotides align to TRBD2. CDR1 is MDHEN, CDR2 SYDVKM, per germline. V lost 5 bases to trimming and J lost 7 bases; unmatched junction nucleotides: 4. The CDR3 is 13 amino acids. The CDR3 sequence is CASSATSENEQFF. CDR3 bases: TGTGCCAGCAGTGCGACTAGCGAAAATGAGCAGTTCTTC.

The V gene is TRBV2, the J gene TRBJ2-7, with 8 bases matching TRBD1. CDR1 and CDR2 from the germline V gene are SNHLY and FYNNEI. The ends lost 11 bases at V and 4 bases at J; junction bases unmatched: 13. The CDR3 spans 14 residues. DNA of the CDR3: TGTGCCGACAGTCCCGGGACAGGCCCTTACGAGCAGTACTTC. It specifies CADSPGTGPYEQYF.

The chain combines TRBV9 with TRBJ2-5; 8 bases line up with TRBD1. J lost 1 base, V lost 3 bases, and 8 bases had no gene match. The CDR3 loop spans 16 amino acids. CDR1 and CDR2 from the germline V gene are SGDLS and YYNGEE. The CDR3 protein is CASSAGTGVLQETQYF. CDR3 nucleotide sequence: TGTGCCAGCAGCGCTGGGACAGGCGTGCTCCAAGAGACCCAGTACTTC.

The V gene is TRBV11-3, the J gene TRBJ2-1; TRBD2 matches 9 bases. The trim removed 6 bases at V and 10 bases at J, leaving 10 bases unmatched. Germline V gene lookup returns CDR1 SGHNT and CDR2 YENEEA. The CDR3 has 14 residues. The CDR3 region is CASSSGSGVREQFF. As DNA, the CDR3 is TGTGCCAGCAGTAGCGGGAGTGGCGTGAGGGAGCAGTTCTTC.

V gene TRBV7-6 combines with J gene TRBJ1-1; D is uncertain. This CDR3 comprises 14 residues. CDR1 is SGHVS and CDR2 is FNYEAQ in the germline V gene. V dropped 5 bases and J dropped 1 base, with 11 bases sitting between them. CDR3 loop: CASSLTATNTEAFF. The CDR3 DNA sequence: TGTGCCAGCAGCCTAACAGCTACGAACACTGAAGCTTTCTTT.

The chain carries TRBV28 and TRBJ2-3; 10 bases fit TRBD2. This CDR3 is built from 14 residues. V trimming: 5 bases; J trimming: 2 bases; junction bases outside the gene matches: 1. The germline gives CDR1 MDHEN, CDR2 SYDVKM. The CDR3 DNA reads as TGTGCCAGCAGTCTAGCGGGAGACACAGATACGCAGTATTTT. It yields the protein CASSLAGDTDTQYF.

The rearrangement uses TRBV27 and TRBJ2-4; weak D call: TRBD1 (6 bases). Germline values: CDR1 MNHEY, CDR2 SMNVEV (reference sequence). V was shortened by 9 bases and J by 0 bases, with 21 bases between the two germline ends. This CDR3 region has 17 residues. The CDR3 DNA is TGTGCCAGAGGCTCACCAGGGGACGGACTAGCCAAAAACATTCAGTACTTC. Protein: CARGSPGDGLAKNIQYF.

The CDR3 DNA follows: TGTGCCAGCAGTTTGTTGGGACTAGGTGGCTACACCTTC. Translating gives CASSLLGLGGYTF. This chain uses TRBV27 with TRBJ1-2; the D gene is possibly TRBD1 (5 bases). The CDR3 spans 13 residues. The V end lost 3 bases, the J end lost 7 bases, and 12 bases lay between the germline ends. Germline V gene data show CDR1 as MNHEY and CDR2 as SMNVEV (reference sequence).

The chain uses TRBV4-1 and TRBJ2-2; TRBD2 might be the D (6 bases). Germline values: CDR1 MGHRA, CDR2 YSYEKL. The CDR3 is 14 amino acids. V dropped 7 bases and J dropped 13 bases, with 22 bases sitting between them. The CDR3 region has the DNA TGCGCCAGCAATCCAGGAGCGGGTGGGTTTGGGCTGTTTTTT. This translates into CASNPGAGGFGLFF.

The chain is built from TRBV15 and TRBJ1-2; the D is unclear. The CDR3 is made up of 16 amino acids. Per the germline V gene, CDR1 is LNHNV and CDR2 is YYDKDF (reference sequence). Trimming took off 5 bases at V and 2 bases at J, with 18 bases between the two ends. CDR3 nucleotides: TGTGCCACCAGCCTGGGAGTAGGAAGCCTAAACTATGGCTACACCTTC. Translated: CATSLGVGSLNYGYTF.

This chain links TRBV24-1 with TRBJ1-2; no clear D gene. The CDR3 loop spans 13 amino acids. Trimming left V 5 bases short and J 5 bases short, with 11 bases between. In germline, CDR1 is KGHDR, CDR2 SFDVKD. The CDR3 bases are TGTGCCACCAGTGTCCCGGGGATGTATGGCTACACCTTC. Translated, it gives CATSVPGMYGYTF.

The chain combines TRBV4-3 with TRBJ1-5; D gene unclear. V dropped 1 base and J dropped 2 bases, with 12 bases sitting between them. This CDR3 region has 16 residues. The germline CDR1 and CDR2 sequences are LGHNA and YSLEER. In DNA form, the CDR3 reads TGCGCCAGCAGCCAAGGGACTTCAAGAGGCAATCAGCCCCAGCATTTT. Protein: CASSQGTSRGNQPQHF.

The rearrangement uses TRBV7-2 and TRBJ2-7; maybe TRBD1 (6 bases). V lost 2 bases and J lost 4, with 15 bases in between. Germline V CDR1 and CDR2: SGHTA, FQGNSA. CDR3 size: 15 residues. For the CDR3, the DNA is TGTGCCAGCAGCTTAATGGGACAACAAATTTACGAGCAGTACTTC. Amino acids: CASSLMGQQIYEQYF.

Only one count was recorded for this clone. This chain uses TRBV4-3 with TRBJ1-3; 8 nucleotides match TRBD1. Trimming cost V 0 bases and J 4 bases; bases outside gene matches: 11. The CDR3 sequence is 18 residues long. The V gene's germline CDR1 is LGHNA and CDR2 YSLEER. The CDR3 bases are TGCGCCAGCAGCCAAGATAACCCGAGACAGGGGTCAGGAAACACCATATATTTT. Amino acids: CASSQDNPRQGSGNTIYF.

The sample holds one count of this clone. V and J are TRBV28 and TRBJ1-6; D uncertain. The CDR3 is 14 residues long. Trimming left V 5 bases short and J 7 bases short, with 12 bases between. Germline CDR1 is MDHEN and CDR2 is SYDVKM. This chain's CDR3 is CASSPPLENSPLHF. Here the CDR3 DNA reads TGTGCCAGCAGTCCCCCACTGGAGAATTCACCCCTCCACTTT.